The present entry profiles one TCR beta chain with its context. Memory CD4+ T cells were sorted as all CD4+ cells except CD45RA+CCR7+CD95- naive cells, over 95% pure. The data originate from a study of human CD4 T cells and Enterobacteriaceae. The CDR3 has 15 amino acids. Trimming took off 3 bases at V and 1 base at J, with 13 bases between the two ends. The V gene's germline CDR1 is GTSNPN and CDR2 SVGIG (reference sequence). Profiled with immunoSEQ multiplex PCR; TCRdb holds only in-frame clones, not every one. The table includes some 30,000 clones, just under 85% detected once. This clonotype originated in a human donor in good health. The V gene is TRBV30, the J gene TRBJ2-1; a possible D gene is TRBD1 (6 bases). Sequencing was done on a sample of memory CD4+ T cells from blood. The CDR3 region has the DNA TGTGCCTGGAGCACAAAGGGGGAATCCTACAATGAGCAGTTCTTC. This translates into CAWSTKGESYNEQFF. Together with reference TRBV30 and TRBJ2-1, the CDR3 gives the full variable domain: SQTIHQWPATLVQPVGSPLSLECTVEGTSNPNLYWYRQAAGRGLQLLFYSVGIGQISSEVPQNLSASRPQDRQFILSSKKLLLSDSGFYLCAWSTKGESYNEQFFGPGTRLTVL.